The 22 T cell receptor beta chains reported below all come from one sample, sequenced in a study of beta chain features in type 1 diabetes. Expressed TCRB transcripts were sequenced, since all the RNA that had been isolated was reverse transcribed. This table comes from immunoSEQ multiplex PCR, and its TCRdb copy is limited to in-frame clones, with some not included. The sample carries about 360,000 clones, around 12% recorded once. Input material: naive CD4+ T cells from blood. Every receptor here comes from a man in his late teens or twenties in good health.

This clone was observed a few times. This rearrangement joins TRBV5-1 to TRBJ2-7, with a possible D match to TRBD1 (6 bases). Trimming took off 4 bases at V and 1 base at J, with 15 bases between the two ends. The V gene's germline CDR1 is SGHRS and CDR2 YFSETQ. There are 15 residues in the CDR3. DNA of the CDR3: TGCGCCAGCAGCCACCGTCCAGGGGATTCCTACGAGCAGTACTTC. Translated, it gives CASSHRPGDSYEQYF.

V is TRBV7-3 and J is TRBJ2-1; 8 nucleotides match TRBD1. CDR1 and CDR2 (germline): SGHTA, FQGTGA. Trimming took 5 bases from V and 1 from J; bases not matched to a gene: 4. The CDR3 totals 15 residues. CDR3 region: CASSPRQGSYNEQFF. The CDR3 coding sequence is TGTGCCAGCAGCCCTCGACAGGGGTCCTACAATGAGCAGTTCTTC.

The genes are TRBV7-2 and TRBJ2-7; possible D gene TRBD2, 5 bases. Germline loops: CDR1 SGHTA, CDR2 FQGNSA. This CDR3 has 17 residues. V lost 0 bases and J 3 bases, leaving 18 bases between the germline ends. The CDR3 DNA follows: TGTGCCAGCAGCTTAGCTTTGTGGAGCGGACGGCACTACGAGCAGTACTTC. Its translation is CASSLALWSGRHYEQYF.

In its sample, this clone was seen a few times. This CDR3 is also generated by other DNA sequences in the sample. The genes are TRBV6-5 and TRBJ2-3, with D maybe TRBD2 (6 bases). Germline V lookup: CDR1 MNHEY, CDR2 SVGAGI. The V end lost 2 bases, the J end lost 0 bases, and 6 bases lay between the germline ends. The CDR3 spans 14 residues. The CDR3 nucleotides are TGTGCCAGCAGTTACGGACTAAGCACAGATACGCAGTATTTT. It specifies CASSYGLSTDTQYF.

The chain employs TRBV28 and TRBJ2-7; 7 nucleotides align to TRBD2. This CDR3 has 14 amino acids. Per the germline V gene, CDR1 is MDHEN and CDR2 is SYDVKM. Losses at the gene ends were 6 bases for V and 9 bases for J; bases not matched to a gene: 14. The CDR3: CASRGSGTGPGQYF. DNA of the CDR3: TGTGCCAGCAGGGGAAGCGGGACCGGACCCGGGCAGTACTTC.

The V and J genes are TRBV10-3 and TRBJ2-1; tentative D call: TRBD1 (5 bases). Germline lookup yields CDR1 ENHRY and CDR2 SYGVKD. The CDR3 length is 14 residues. V was pared by 3 bases and J by 2 bases, with 8 bases between. The CDR3 DNA reads TGTGCCATCAGTGAACAGGCCGCCTACAATGAGCAGTTCTTC. It codes for CAISEQAAYNEQFF.

This clone occurred a few times. The J gene is TRBJ2-3, the V gene TRBV28; D perhaps matches TRBD2 (7 bases). V gave up 8 bases and J gave up 9 bases, with 12 bases separating them. This CDR3 region has 11 residues. In germline, CDR1 is MDHEN, CDR2 SYDVKM. DNA for the CDR3: TGTGCCAGCCTACAGGGAGGGACGCAGTATTTT. Its translation is CASLQGGTQYF.

J is TRBJ2-3 and V is TRBV29-1; 11 nucleotides line up with TRBD2. J lost 6 bases, V lost 6 bases, and 5 bases had no gene match. Germline V gives CDR1 SQVTM, CDR2 ANQGSEA. CDR3 size: 13 residues. For the CDR3, the DNA is TGCAGCGTGGCGACTAGCGGGGCGGATACGCAGTATTTT. This encodes CSVATSGADTQYF.

The chain combines TRBV5-1 with TRBJ2-1; 12 bases agree with TRBD2. V dropped 1 base and J dropped 4; count of bases not matched to a gene: 6. Germline CDR1 and CDR2: SGHRS and YFSETQ. The CDR3 has 17 amino acids. This chain's CDR3 is CASSLQTSGSFYNEQFF. DNA of the CDR3: TGCGCCAGCAGCTTGCAGACTAGCGGGAGTTTTTACAATGAGCAGTTCTTC.

This clone has just a few counts. The chain links TRBV9 to TRBJ1-1; no firm D call. V shed 0 bases and J shed 0 bases, with 9 bases lying between them. This CDR3 is 15 amino acids long. CDR1 is SGDLS, CDR2 YYNGEE, per germline. CDR3 sequence reads: CASSVGSVMNTEAFF. CDR3 coding DNA: TGTGCCAGCAGCGTAGGCTCAGTAATGAACACTGAAGCTTTCTTT. Drawing the rest from reference TRBV9 and TRBJ1-1, the complete variable domain is DSGVTQTPKHLITATGQRVTLRCSPRSGDLSVYWYQQSLDQGLQFLIQYYNGEERAKGNILERFSAQQFPDLHSELNLSSLELGDSALYFCASSVGSVMNTEAFFGQGTRLTVV.

This clone was counted between two and nine times. The V gene is TRBV5-4, the J gene TRBJ2-4; a possible D gene is TRBD1 (6 bases). The CDR3 covers 15 residues. Germline V gene data show CDR1 as SGHNT and CDR2 as YYREEE (reference sequence). The V end lost 3 bases, the J end lost 8 bases, and 18 bases lay between the germline ends. As DNA, the CDR3 is TGTGCCAGCAGCTCCAGGGGTTCCATAAAAGACATTCAGTACTTC. It codes for CASSSRGSIKDIQYF.

This clone came up many times. Here the CDR3 reads CAWSGGNEQYF. The CDR3 coding sequence is TGTGCCTGGAGTGGCGGCAACGAGCAGTACTTC. The chain links TRBV30 to TRBJ2-7; unclear D gene. The ends were cut back, 1 base at V and 5 bases at J, with 6 bases in the middle. Germline CDR1 reads GTSNPN; CDR2 reads SVGIG (reference sequence). The CDR3 has 11 residues.

This clone was observed a handful of times. This chain's CDR3 is CASSSSGQGSDEAFF. The CDR3 bases are TGTGCCAGCAGCTCCTCGGGACAGGGGAGTGATGAAGCTTTCTTT. The rearrangement uses TRBV7-9 and TRBJ1-1, with 10 nucleotides matching TRBD1. V shed 4 bases and J 7 bases; nucleotides not matched to a gene: 9. Germline V gene data show CDR1 as SEHNR and CDR2 as FQNEAQ (reference sequence). This CDR3 region has 15 residues.

The chain is built from TRBV30 and TRBJ2-6; TRBD1 matches 8 bases. The CDR3 totals 16 residues. With V trimmed by 1 base and J by 1 base, 3 bases remained unmatched. CDR1 is GTSNPN and CDR2 is SVGIG in the germline V gene (reference sequence). This CDR3 is CAWSARQGSGANVLTF. The CDR3 bases are TGTGCCTGGAGTGCCAGACAGGGGTCTGGGGCCAACGTCCTGACTTTC.

This clone was seen only a few times. The V call is TRBV6-1, the J call TRBJ1-3; no reliable D call. V was trimmed by 8 bases and J by 10 bases, leaving 21 bases between them. CDR3 length equals 14 residues. Germline V gene lookup returns CDR1 MNHNS and CDR2 SASEGT. CDR3 sequence: CASAQAFLERTIYF. The CDR3 region has the DNA TGTGCCAGCGCGCAGGCCTTTCTGGAACGGACCATATATTTT.

This clone was counted between two and nine times. The chain links TRBV2 to TRBJ1-5; D gene ambiguous. Per germline, CDR1 SNHLY and CDR2 FYNNEI. CDR3 length equals 12 residues. V dropped 8 bases and J dropped 9 bases, with 14 bases sitting between them. The CDR3 region has the DNA TGTGCCAGCTCTAAGACTCGCCTGCCCCAGCATTTT. Protein product: CASSKTRLPQHF.

Notes on this clone: Other DNA sequences in this sample translate to the same CDR3. V gene TRBV15 combines with J gene TRBJ2-7; 12 bases match TRBD1. The V gene's germline CDR1 is LNHNV and CDR2 YYDKDF (reference sequence). CDR3 length: 14 amino acids. The J segment lost 2 bases and the V segment lost 6 bases, leaving 2 bases of the junction unmatched. The CDR3 loop reads CATSRDRGPYEQYF. The CDR3, as DNA: TGTGCCACCAGTCGGGACAGGGGGCCCTACGAGCAGTACTTC.

About this clone itself: The final CDR3 position lacks the conserved phenylalanine or tryptophan, pointing to a likely read error. No DNA is shown, since the ends of the CDR3 on it are uncertain; the CDR3 is the one TCRdb lists. CDR3 protein: CASSSPGQGAYL. The chain joins TRBV28 to TRBJ1-1; the table's D call of TRBD1 was not tested on the DNA. Germline V gene data show CDR1 as MDHEN and CDR2 as SYDVKM. The CDR3 adds up to 12 amino acids, both ends counted.

Only a few counts were recorded for this clone. This chain uses TRBV5-1 with TRBJ2-3; tentatively, D is TRBD2 (5 bases). Germline CDR1 SGHRS, CDR2 YFSETQ. This CDR3 has 15 residues. V was trimmed by 4 bases and J by 6 bases, leaving 18 bases between them. This CDR3 reads CASSLGLATEDTQYF. In nucleotides, the CDR3 is TGCGCCAGCAGCCTCGGACTCGCGACCGAGGATACGCAGTATTTT. Complete variable domain (other parts from reference TRBV5-1 and TRBJ2-3): KAGVTQTPRYLIKTRGQQVTLSCSPISGHRSVSWYQQTPGQGLQFLFEYFSETQRNKGNFPGRFSGRQFSNSRSEMNVSTLELGDSALYLCASSLGLATEDTQYFGPGTRLTVL.

This clone has a handful of counts. The J gene is TRBJ1-2, the V gene TRBV7-6; 8 bases fit TRBD1. CDR3 length equals 13 residues. After removal of 5 bases from V and 4 bases from J, the junction contained 3 bases not matched to a gene. Germline V gene data show CDR1 as SGHVS and CDR2 as FNYEAQ. The CDR3 spells CASSPDRGYGYTF. The CDR3 DNA reads as TGTGCCAGCAGCCCAGACAGGGGCTATGGCTACACCTTC.

This sequence joins TRBV5-1 and TRBJ2-3, with 7 bases aligning to TRBD2. The CDR3 has 16 amino acids. The junction had 8 bases not matched to a gene; V was cut back by 2 bases and J by 2 bases. Germline CDR1 is SGHRS and CDR2 is YFSETQ. CDR3 sequence reads: CASSFGAGIHTDTQYF. The CDR3 coding sequence is TGCGCCAGCAGCTTTGGAGCGGGGATTCACACAGATACGCAGTATTTT. Based on the CDR3 plus reference TRBV5-1 and TRBJ2-3, the full variable domain is KAGVTQTPRYLIKTRGQQVTLSCSPISGHRSVSWYQQTPGQGLQFLFEYFSETQRNKGNFPGRFSGRQFSNSRSEMNVSTLELGDSALYLCASSFGAGIHTDTQYFGPGTRLTVL.

This chain connects TRBV28 to TRBJ2-5; D call uncertain. The CDR3 contains 11 residues. With 9 bases removed from V and 5 bases from J, the gap between germline ends came to 10 bases. From germline, CDR1 is MDHEN and CDR2 SYDVKM. The CDR3 reads CARAQRETQYF. CDR3 nucleotides: TGTGCCAGAGCTCAGAGGGAGACCCAGTACTTC.